This TCR beta chain was sequenced in a study of radiation and T cells in renal cell carcinoma. Study results and caveats: Without pretreatment biopsies, baseline tumor clonotype presence was undetermined. Top tumor clonotypes rose in blood 2 weeks post-radiation, then contracted.

The CDR3 runs to 15 residues. The V end was cut by 4 bases, the J end by 1 base, with 12 bases between. CDR1 and CDR2 from the germline V gene are SEHNR and FQNEAQ (reference sequence). Notes on this clone: Its antigen is unidentified.

As to time point: blood 4 weeks post-SBRT, at nephrectomy. Treatment defined: 15 Gy SBRT to primary tumor, nephrectomy 4 weeks later. Nephrectomy followed 15 Gy stereotactic body radiation by 4 weeks. The tumor was a clear cell renal cell carcinoma. Profiling relied on immunoSEQ multiplex PCR, and the TCRdb table lists in-frame clones only, not all of them. The sample lists under 35,000 clones, about 84% seen once, with roughly 30% in the top ten. J is TRBJ2-3 and V is TRBV7-9; D perhaps matches TRBD1 (6 bases). The TCR sequence derives from a man aged 55 to 69 with renal cell carcinoma. The specimen comprised blood, sampled from a patient whose treatment included radiotherapy and nephrectomy. CDR3 protein: CASSSWGRGTDTQYF. CDR3 coding DNA: TGTGCCAGCAGCTCCTGGGGGCGGGGCACAGATACGCAGTATTTT.